This TCR beta chain was captured in a study of blood T cell repertoires in COVID-19. Study-wide context: Some COVID-19 samples were acute and others convalescent; all came from the United States, Italy and Spain.

The V and J ends lost 5 bases and 6 bases, in that order; junction bases with no gene match: 8. CDR3 length: 14 amino acids. The germline V gene has CDR1 SGHVS and CDR2 FQNEAQ. In the study's own analysis: By means of reference gene primer amplification, nucleated cell counts were estimated. The data were produced by immunoSEQ multiplex PCR, yet TCRdb's version contains in-frame clones alone and is incomplete. V and J calls plus clone size are reproduced from that table; the DNA served to infer D and trimming. The data show 160,000 or so clones, with approximately 93% seen just once and 1.5% to 2.5% held by the top ten. Those enrolled in Seattle joined during active infection and were followed longitudinally afterward.

Input material: peripheral blood. The rearrangement joins TRBV7-8 to TRBJ2-3, with 7 bases aligning to TRBD2. This receptor was obtained from a woman aged 60-75 years with COVID-19, enrolled during active disease. This CDR3 reads CASSKSTRGDTQYF. CDR3 sequence (DNA): TGTGCCAGCAGCAAGTCAACGCGGGGGGATACGCAGTATTTT.